This TCR beta chain was identified during a study of blood T cell repertoires in COVID-19. V dropped 0 bases and J dropped 0 bases, with 6 bases sitting between them. The CDR3 extends over 16 amino acids. The germline gives CDR1 LGHDT, CDR2 YNNKEL (reference sequence). The table came from immunoSEQ multiplex PCR; TCRdb's copy has only in-frame clones and leaves some out. The table lists about 130,000 clones, roughly 72% of them singletons. The TCR comes from an elderly man with COVID-19, enrolled during active disease. The genes are TRBV3-1 (or the pseudogene TRBV3-2) and TRBJ1-6; D not resolved. Sequencing was carried out using peripheral blood. The CDR3 loop reads CASSQDEVSYNSPLHF. The CDR3 nucleotides read TGTGCCAGCAGCCAAGATGAGGTCTCCTATAATTCACCCCTCCACTTT.